Below, 7 T cell receptor beta chains from the same sample are listed, as sequenced in a study of human T cells and chemical hapten exposure. Time point in this sample: patch test 2, 6 weeks after DPC sensitization. The treatment here: therapeutic diphenylcyclopropenone sensitization with weekly scalp DPC. One entry per CDR3 protein, called by TCRdb with MiXCR from the RACE reads. The table has 95,000 or so distinct CDR3 sequences, about an eighth seen once. The sequences come from whole blood, collected in connection with sensitization to the hapten diphenylcyclopropenone (DPC). All receptors derive from a woman aged 40 to 55 with alopecia areata. Some clones in this sample may be carry-over from other donors' samples.

The chain is built from TRBV9 and TRBJ2-7; the match to TRBD2 covers 8 bases. Germline assignment: CDR1 SGDLS and CDR2 YYNGEE. The CDR3 loop spans 16 amino acids. V trimming: 7 bases; J trimming: 2 bases; junction bases outside the gene matches: 14. The CDR3 DNA is TGTGCCAGCTCTCCAGCGGGGGAGACACCTCCCTACGAGCAGTACTTC. Translating it yields CASSPAGETPPYEQYF.

This clonotype has a handful of counts. The rearrangement uses TRBV10-3 and TRBJ2-5, with D perhaps TRBD1 (6 bases). V was clipped by 5 bases and J by 4 bases, with 14 bases between them. Germline values: CDR1 ENHRY, CDR2 SYGVKD. The CDR3 runs to 14 residues. CDR3 region: CAISSGVQGETQYF. CDR3 DNA: TGTGCCATCAGTTCAGGGGTTCAGGGAGAGACCCAGTACTTC.

This clonotype was recorded a few times. This chain connects TRBV6-2 or TRBV6-3 to TRBJ2-1, with 7 bases matching TRBD2. CDR1 and CDR2 (germline): MNHEY, SVGEGT. V was pared by 6 bases and J by 2 bases, with 10 bases of the junction left unmatched. The CDR3 sequence is 16 residues long. The CDR3 reads CASRANGRATYNEQFF. The CDR3 DNA follows: TGTGCCAGCAGGGCCAATGGGAGGGCTACCTACAATGAGCAGTTCTTC.

CDR3 sequence reads: CASSLTQGVRTEAFF. CDR3 DNA sequence: TGTGCCAGCAGTCTTACCCAGGGGGTAAGGACTGAAGCTTTCTTT. V is TRBV6-5 and J is TRBJ1-1; the match to TRBD1 covers 7 bases. This CDR3 comprises 15 residues. Germline V gene lookup returns CDR1 MNHEY and CDR2 SVGAGI. The J segment lost 5 bases and the V segment lost 5 bases, leaving 11 bases of the junction unmatched.

In this sample, this clonotype turned up many times. This rearrangement joins TRBV11-2 to TRBJ2-3; tentatively, D is TRBD2 (6 bases). The germline V and J ends were trimmed by 4 bases and 2 bases, with 13 bases remaining between them. Germline values: CDR1 SGHAT, CDR2 FQNNGV. The CDR3 is made up of 15 amino acids. The chain's CDR3 is CASSSGGTPTDTQYF. The CDR3 DNA reads as TGTGCCAGCAGCTCCGGGGGAACACCCACAGATACGCAGTATTTT.

This chain links TRBV18 with TRBJ2-3, with D perhaps TRBD2 (6 bases). The CDR3 length is 14 residues. The germline gives CDR1 KGHSH, CDR2 LQKENI. With 0 bases removed from V and 4 bases from J, the gap between germline ends came to 8 bases. The CDR3 region is CASSPPGGPDTQYF. The CDR3 DNA is TGTGCCAGCTCACCACCCGGAGGGCCAGATACGCAGTATTTT.

The chain couples TRBV29-1 to TRBJ1-2; tentative D call: TRBD1 (6 bases). V was trimmed by 7 bases and J by 7 bases, leaving 16 bases between them. The CDR3 is 12 amino acids. Germline CDR1 reads SQVTM; CDR2 reads ANQGSEA. In DNA form, the CDR3 reads TGCAGCGGTCAACAGGGTGAGGGTGGCTACACCTTC. Translated: CSGQQGEGGYTF.